This is a list of T cell receptor beta chains from one sample in a study of identical twins. TCRdb independently ran MiXCR on the 5' RACE reads; one entry per CDR3 protein. Counted here are approximately 630,000 distinct CDR3 sequences, under 8.5% occurring once; the ten biggest clones make up less than 2%. Another study also made use of these data, one on yellow fever vaccine responses in identical twins.

Sequencing input: PBMCs. The source of these receptors is a woman between 18 and 29 years old in good health. CDR3s include the opening cysteine and the closing phenylalanine or tryptophan. A D gene is named only where the DNA matches it firmly. Not every row has a clone size; where given, it reads once, few, many or a size class.

D gene,V gene,J gene,clone size,CDR3 DNA,CDR3 protein
.,TRBV2,TRBJ2-3,.,TGTGCCAGCAGGGCCCCCGGGGATACGCAGTATTTT,CASRAPGDTQYF
TRBD1,TRBV28,TRBJ1-5,few,TGTGCCAGCAGTTTGGGGGACAGGGTTCCAGCCGGCAATCAGCCCCAGCATTTT,CASSLGDRVPAGNQPQHF
TRBD1,TRBV6-5,TRBJ1-2,many,TGTGCCAGCAGTTTCGGGACAGGGGGCTTCTATGGCTACACCTTC,CASSFGTGGFYGYTF
TRBD1,TRBV11-2,TRBJ2-1,many,TGTGCCAGCAGTACGACCGGGACAGGGTACAATGAGCAGTTCTTC,CASSTTGTGYNEQFF
.,TRBV2,TRBJ2-3,many,TGTGCCAGCAGTGAAGCCGTTAGCTCGCAGTATTTT,CASSEAVSSQYF
TRBD2,TRBV7-9,TRBJ2-3,many,TGTGCCAGCAGCTTTGGTAGCGGGGTCTTAGATACGCAGTATTTT,CASSFGSGVLDTQYF
.,TRBV10-3,TRBJ2-2,few,TGTGCCATCAGTGAACGACTGGACACCGGGGAGCTGTTTTTT,CAISERLDTGELFF
.,TRBV7-3,TRBJ2-5,few,TGTGCCAGCAGCTTACGCTTCGGCCACCGGGAGACCCAGTACTTC,CASSLRFGHRETQYF
TRBD1,TRBV3-1,TRBJ1-1,.,TGTGCCAGCAGCAAACAGGGGGTCACTGAAGCTTTCTTT,CASSKQGVTEAFF
TRBD2,TRBV20-1,TRBJ2-1,many,TGCAGTGTATCAGCGGGAGGGTACAATGAGCAGTTCTTC,CSVSAGGYNEQFF
.,TRBV24-1,TRBJ1-2,few,TGTGCCACCAGTGATGCGACAGTTGCTAACTATGGCTACACCTTC,CATSDATVANYGYTF
.,TRBV20-1,TRBJ1-1,many,TGCAGTGCTCGTTCTACAGGGCTCACTGAAGCTTTCTTT,CSARSTGLTEAFF
.,TRBV5-1,TRBJ2-3,many,TGCGCCAGCAGCTTGGAAGAGCGGCCCACAGATACGCAGTATTTT,CASSLEERPTDTQYF
.,TRBV10-3,TRBJ2-1,.,TGTGCCACCTATTTCGAGATGGGGGTCAATGAGCAGTTCTTC,CATYFEMGVNEQFF
.,TRBV20-1,TRBJ2-3,.,TGCAGTGCTAGTAGGAGGTTAGCGGGCACAGATACGCAGTATTTT,CSASRRLAGTDTQYF
TRBD2,TRBV2,TRBJ2-7,many,TGTGCCAGCAGTAAGCGGGAGGTCTCCTACGAGCAGTACTTC,CASSKREVSYEQYF
.,TRBV12-3/TRBV12-4,TRBJ1-2,.,TGTGCCAGCAGTTTAGGACACCCCTTTAACTATGGCTACACCTTC,CASSLGHPFNYGYTF
TRBD2,TRBV10-3,TRBJ2-5,few,TGTGCCATCAGTGAGTTTATCCTGGGACTAGCGGGAGCCCTTGGAGAGACCCAGTACTTC,CAISEFILGLAGALGETQYF
.,TRBV4-1,TRBJ2-7,many,TGCGCCAGCAGCCTCGGATTAACTAGGACCTACGAGCAGTACTTC,CASSLGLTRTYEQYF
TRBD1,TRBV20-1,TRBJ1-5,.,TGCAGTGCCGCCGACAGGGTCGACAATCAGCCCCAGCATTTT,CSAADRVDNQPQHF
.,TRBV12-3/TRBV12-4,TRBJ1-6,many,TGTGCCAGCAGACCGGACAGCTATAATTCACCCCTCCACTTT,CASRPDSYNSPLHF
TRBD1,TRBV27,TRBJ2-7,many,TGTGCCAGCAGTTTACACAGGGACAGGGGGATTAACTACGAGCAGTACTTC,CASSLHRDRGINYEQYF
.,TRBV28,TRBJ2-5,.,TGTGCCAGCAGCGAACGGGAACAAGAGACCCAGTACTTC,CASSEREQETQYF
.,TRBV12-3/TRBV12-4,TRBJ2-2,.,TGTGCCAGCAGTTTCTCTGTCCAGCCCGAGGGGGAGCTGTTTTTT,CASSFSVQPEGELFF
.,TRBV7-9,TRBJ2-1,few,TGTGCCAGCAGCCCCTTGGGAACAACCAATGAGCAGTTCTTC,CASSPLGTTNEQFF
.,TRBV28,TRBJ1-4,many,TGTGCCAGCACTGGACAGTTCGGTAGTAGTGGGGAAAAACTGTTTTTT,CASTGQFGSSGEKLFF
.,TRBV20-1,TRBJ2-1,.,TGCAGTGCTCCCCCTTTGGGAGGACTCTCCTACAATGAGCAGTTCTTC,CSAPPLGGLSYNEQFF
TRBD1,TRBV7-8,TRBJ1-1,.,TGTGCCACCACAGGGGCACTGGTGAACACTGAAGCTTTCTTT,CATTGALVNTEAFF
.,TRBV6-1,TRBJ2-3,.,TGTGCCAGCAGTGAAACCCGGGCGCAGTATTTT,CASSETRAQYF
.,TRBV20-1,TRBJ2-1,.,TGCAGTGCTAGAGTACAGGTGGGAGAGTACCAACCAAATGAGCAGTTCTTC,CSARVQVGEYQPNEQFF
.,TRBV2,TRBJ1-2,few,TGTGCCAGCAGTGTGGTGGGTTCAGGTGGCTACACCTTC,CASSVVGSGGYTF
TRBD2,TRBV28,TRBJ2-1,many,TGTGCCAGCAGTTTATCCCTAGCGGGAGGGGATGAGCAGTTCTTC,CASSLSLAGGDEQFF
TRBD1,TRBV27,TRBJ2-1,once,TGTGCCAGCAGTTTACAGGGGGCCCAGCCGGTCTTC,CASSLQGAQPVF
.,TRBV15,TRBJ2-1,.,TGTGCCACCAGCAGAGTGCCCCCCGGCAGGGGGGCCTACAATGAGCAGTTCTTC,CATSRVPPGRGAYNEQFF
.,TRBV6-5,TRBJ2-7,.,TGTGCCAGCAGTTACGGACTTAACTCCTACGAGCAGTACTTC,CASSYGLNSYEQYF
.,TRBV4-2,TRBJ2-1,.,TGTGCCAGCAGCCAAGCCTGGGGGGAGCAGTTCTTC,CASSQAWGEQFF
.,TRBV29-1,TRBJ2-5,many,TGCAGCGTTGGAGAGACCCAGTACTTC,CSVGETQYF
.,TRBV5-1,TRBJ1-4,few,TGCGCCAGCAGCTTGGGAACCCAGACGGGAGAAAAACTGTTTTTT,CASSLGTQTGEKLFF
TRBD1,TRBV5-1,TRBJ2-1,.,TGCGCCAGCAGCTCCAACTCTCCGGGACAGGTCTACAATGAGCAGTTCTTC,CASSSNSPGQVYNEQFF
.,TRBV10-3,TRBJ1-5,many,TGTGCCATCAGTTCTAATAGCAATCAGCCCCAGCATTTT,CAISSNSNQPQHF
.,TRBV12-3/TRBV12-4,TRBJ2-3,few,TGTGCCAGCAGTCTTAGGCGGGTAAGGACAGATACGCAGTATTTT,CASSLRRVRTDTQYF
.,TRBV4-1,TRBJ1-3,few,TGCGCCAGCAGCCAGGCCGGAAACACCATATATTTT,CASSQAGNTIYF
.,TRBV6-1,TRBJ2-1,many,TGTGCCAGCAGGAGGGGATCTTTGGCGGGGACAATACCCGGTGAGCAGTTCTTC,CASRRGSLAGTIPGEQFF
TRBD1,TRBV29-1,TRBJ1-1,.,TGCAGCGTTGAAGGGGGACAGGTGAACACTGAAGCTTTCTTT,CSVEGGQVNTEAFF
.,TRBV27,TRBJ2-3,.,TGTGCCAGCAGAAGCACTGGGGGTCGGACAGATACGCAGTATTTT,CASRSTGGRTDTQYF